This T cell receptor beta chain was identified during a study of CD8+ T cells in alopecia areata. CDR3 size: 13 residues. The germline V gene encodes CDR1 SGDLS and CDR2 YYNGEE. V was pared by 4 bases and J by 9 bases, with 16 bases between. RNA, once extracted, was reverse transcribed into cDNA for use as the sequencing template. The method was immunoSEQ multiplex PCR; TCRdb's version includes in-frame clones alone and lacks a portion of them. The sample contains roughly 200,000 clones, more than 60% of which appear only once. Those with alopecia areata gave lesional scalp punch biopsies and peripheral blood.

V usage is TRBV9 and J usage is TRBJ1-1; D is possibly TRBD1 (6 bases). This sample comprised CD4+ T cells sorted from blood, obtained at week 0. The clonotype comes from a human donor with alopecia areata. CDR3 sequence: CASSSHGQPKAFF. For the CDR3, the DNA is TGTGCCAGCAGCTCTCACGGACAGCCCAAAGCTTTCTTT.